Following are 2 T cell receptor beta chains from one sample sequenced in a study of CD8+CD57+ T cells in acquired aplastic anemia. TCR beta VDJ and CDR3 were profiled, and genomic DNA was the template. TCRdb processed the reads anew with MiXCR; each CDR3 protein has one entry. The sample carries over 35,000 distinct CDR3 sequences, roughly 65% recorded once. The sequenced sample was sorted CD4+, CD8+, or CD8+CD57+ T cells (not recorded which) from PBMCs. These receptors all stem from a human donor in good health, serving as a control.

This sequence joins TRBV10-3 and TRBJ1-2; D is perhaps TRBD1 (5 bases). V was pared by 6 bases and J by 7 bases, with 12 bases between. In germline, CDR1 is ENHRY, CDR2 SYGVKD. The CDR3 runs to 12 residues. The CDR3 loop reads CAISGTRGGYTF. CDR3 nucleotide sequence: TGTGCCATCAGCGGGACCCGGGGTGGCTACACCTTC.

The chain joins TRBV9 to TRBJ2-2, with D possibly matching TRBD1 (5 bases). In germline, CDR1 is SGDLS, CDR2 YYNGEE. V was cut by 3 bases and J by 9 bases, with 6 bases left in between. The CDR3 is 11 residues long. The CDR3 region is CASSADRELFF. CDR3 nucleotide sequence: TGTGCCAGCAGCGCGGACAGGGAGCTGTTTTTT.